Listed below are T cell receptor beta chains from one sample, sequenced in a study of blood T cell repertoires in COVID-19. TCRdb's copy holds only in-frame clones and misses some; the assay was immunoSEQ multiplex PCR. This table has 70,000 or so clones, around 90% appearing once. Source material: peripheral blood. The source of these receptors is a man in his fifties or sixties with acute or convalescent COVID-19. The CDR3 runs from the conserved cysteine through the conserved F or W. Each record gives: D gene, J gene, V gene, clone size, CDR3 protein, CDR3 DNA. The D gene is left open where the match is weak. Clone sizes are given selectively: once, few, many, or a class where the clone is expanded.

D gene: -
J gene: TRBJ1-1
V gene: TRBV7-9
clone size: -
CDR3 protein: CASSLEQKNTEAFF
CDR3 DNA: TGTGCCAGCAGCTTAGAACAGAAGAACACTGAAGCTTTCTTT

D gene: -
J gene: TRBJ2-7
V gene: TRBV3-1/TRBV3-2
clone size: -
CDR3 protein: CASSPLQGIYEQYF
CDR3 DNA: TGTGCCAGCAGCCCCTTACAGGGTATCTACGAGCAGTACTTC

D gene: TRBD2
J gene: TRBJ2-1
V gene: TRBV7-9
clone size: -
CDR3 protein: CASSSDKAGSYNEQFF
CDR3 DNA: TGTGCCAGCAGCTCCGACAAAGCGGGATCCTACAATGAGCAGTTCTTC

D gene: -
J gene: TRBJ1-3
V gene: TRBV5-4
clone size: -
CDR3 protein: CASRRGDSTLSGNTIYF
CDR3 DNA: TGTGCCAGCAGGCGCGGAGACAGTACTCTCTCTGGAAACACCATATATTTT

D gene: -
J gene: TRBJ1-2
V gene: TRBV28
clone size: -
CDR3 protein: CASSLQGLWDGYTF
CDR3 DNA: TGTGCCAGCAGTCTCCAGGGATTATGGGATGGCTACACCTTC

D gene: -
J gene: TRBJ2-3
V gene: TRBV19
clone size: -
CDR3 protein: CASRQTERDTQYF
CDR3 DNA: TGTGCCAGTAGGCAGACGGAGCGGGATACGCAGTATTTT

D gene: TRBD2
J gene: TRBJ2-5
V gene: TRBV9
clone size: -
CDR3 protein: CASSLGGLAGQETQYF
CDR3 DNA: TGTGCCAGCAGCTTGGGTGGACTAGCGGGACAAGAGACCCAGTACTTC

D gene: -
J gene: TRBJ1-2
V gene: TRBV7-9
clone size: -
CDR3 protein: CASSLGRDYFGYTF
CDR3 DNA: TGTGCCAGCAGCTTAGGGAGGGATTACTTTGGCTACACCTTC

D gene: TRBD1
J gene: TRBJ1-1
V gene: TRBV9
clone size: -
CDR3 protein: CASSTRGQGNSEAFF
CDR3 DNA: TGTGCCAGCAGCACCAGAGGACAGGGAAATTCTGAAGCTTTCTTT

D gene: TRBD2
J gene: TRBJ2-7
V gene: TRBV7-9
clone size: -
CDR3 protein: CASSSRLAGGPYEQYF
CDR3 DNA: TGTGCCAGCAGCTCTCGTCTAGCGGGAGGTCCCTACGAGCAGTACTTC

D gene: TRBD1
J gene: TRBJ1-6
V gene: TRBV14
clone size: -
CDR3 protein: CASSQGQGDNSPLHF
CDR3 DNA: TGTGCCAGCAGCCAAGGACAGGGAGATAATTCACCCCTCCACTTT

D gene: TRBD2
J gene: TRBJ2-1
V gene: TRBV3-1/TRBV3-2
clone size: -
CDR3 protein: CASSQDPSSGSNEQFF
CDR3 DNA: TGTGCCAGCAGCCAAGATCCGTCTAGCGGGAGTAATGAGCAGTTCTTC

D gene: TRBD2
J gene: TRBJ2-2
V gene: TRBV5-1
clone size: -
CDR3 protein: CASREVLAGAGELFF
CDR3 DNA: TGCGCCAGCAGGGAGGTACTAGCGGGAGCCGGGGAGCTGTTTTTT

D gene: TRBD2
J gene: TRBJ2-3
V gene: TRBV28
clone size: -
CDR3 protein: CASSLRGYLREGRTDTQYF
CDR3 DNA: TGTGCCAGCAGTTTAAGGGGCTATCTTCGGGAGGGCCGAACAGATACGCAGTATTTT

D gene: TRBD1
J gene: TRBJ2-5
V gene: TRBV6-5
clone size: -
CDR3 protein: CASSPTGGVETQYF
CDR3 DNA: TGTGCCAGCAGTCCTACAGGGGGCGTTGAGACCCAGTACTTC

D gene: -
J gene: TRBJ2-4
V gene: TRBV11-2
clone size: -
CDR3 protein: CASSTRPRGGEAKNIQYF
CDR3 DNA: TGTGCCAGCAGCACCCGCCCGAGGGGGGGAGAGGCCAAAAACATTCAGTACTTC

D gene: -
J gene: TRBJ1-4
V gene: TRBV30
clone size: -
CDR3 protein: CAWTPRSLRWAEKLFF
CDR3 DNA: TGTGCCTGGACTCCGCGTTCCCTTAGATGGGCCGAAAAACTGTTTTTT

D gene: TRBD1
J gene: TRBJ2-1
V gene: TRBV9
clone size: -
CDR3 protein: CASSANHRGQGVNEQFF
CDR3 DNA: TGTGCCAGCAGCGCCAACCACAGGGGACAGGGGGTAAATGAGCAGTTCTTC

D gene: -
J gene: TRBJ1-6
V gene: TRBV30
clone size: -
CDR3 protein: CAWSAPTAYNSPLHF
CDR3 DNA: TGTGCCTGGAGCGCCCCGACAGCCTATAATTCACCCCTCCACTTT

D gene: TRBD2
J gene: TRBJ2-3
V gene: TRBV18
clone size: -
CDR3 protein: CASSPRGLAGGTDTQYF
CDR3 DNA: TGTGCCAGCTCACCCCGGGGACTAGCGGGAGGCACAGATACGCAGTATTTT

D gene: -
J gene: TRBJ1-4
V gene: TRBV27
clone size: few
CDR3 protein: CASSPWEMGEKLFF
CDR3 DNA: TGTGCCAGCAGTCCCTGGGAGATGGGTGAAAAACTGTTTTTT

D gene: -
J gene: TRBJ1-1
V gene: TRBV12-3/TRBV12-4
clone size: few
CDR3 protein: CASNRDLYTEAFF
CDR3 DNA: TGTGCCAGCAACCGAGACTTGTACACTGAAGCTTTCTTT

D gene: TRBD1
J gene: TRBJ2-3
V gene: TRBV7-9
clone size: -
CDR3 protein: CASSPRQGATDTQYF
CDR3 DNA: TGTGCCAGCAGCCCCCGACAGGGGGCTACAGATACGCAGTATTTT

D gene: -
J gene: TRBJ1-1
V gene: TRBV30
clone size: -
CDR3 protein: CAWKGEGMNTEAFF
CDR3 DNA: TGTGCCTGGAAGGGGGAGGGGATGAACACTGAAGCTTTCTTT

D gene: -
J gene: TRBJ1-5
V gene: TRBV30
clone size: -
CDR3 protein: CAWSVGSTRDQPQHF
CDR3 DNA: TGTGCCTGGAGTGTAGGGTCTACCAGGGATCAGCCCCAGCATTTT

D gene: -
J gene: TRBJ1-1
V gene: TRBV5-6
clone size: -
CDR3 protein: CASSPGRSTEAFF
CDR3 DNA: TGTGCCAGCAGTCCAGGGCGGAGCACTGAAGCTTTCTTT

D gene: TRBD1
J gene: TRBJ2-4
V gene: TRBV6-1
clone size: -
CDR3 protein: CASSETLGGGENIQYF
CDR3 DNA: TGTGCCAGCAGTGAAACCCTAGGGGGCGGCGAAAACATTCAGTACTTC

D gene: -
J gene: TRBJ2-3
V gene: TRBV5-4
clone size: -
CDR3 protein: CASTPRGDRESKDTQYF
CDR3 DNA: TGTGCCAGCACCCCGCGGGGTGACAGGGAGAGCAAAGATACGCAGTATTTT

D gene: -
J gene: TRBJ2-5
V gene: TRBV18
clone size: -
CDR3 protein: CASSPPGLEETQYF
CDR3 DNA: TGTGCCAGCTCACCACCGGGGCTGGAAGAGACCCAGTACTTC

D gene: -
J gene: TRBJ2-7
V gene: TRBV28
clone size: -
CDR3 protein: CASSLGGTISYEQYF
CDR3 DNA: TGTGCCAGCAGTTTAGGCGGGACCATCTCCTACGAGCAGTACTTC

D gene: TRBD1
J gene: TRBJ1-1
V gene: TRBV6-5
clone size: few
CDR3 protein: CASRKYRGAEAFF
CDR3 DNA: TGTGCCAGCAGGAAATACAGGGGCGCTGAAGCTTTCTTT

D gene: -
J gene: TRBJ1-3
V gene: TRBV10-2
clone size: -
CDR3 protein: CASSDRARSGNTIYF
CDR3 DNA: TGCGCCAGCAGTGACAGGGCACGATCTGGAAACACCATATATTTT

D gene: -
J gene: TRBJ1-2
V gene: TRBV25-1
clone size: -
CDR3 protein: CASSEGQFYGYTF
CDR3 DNA: TGTGCCAGCAGTGAAGGACAGTTCTATGGCTACACCTTC

D gene: -
J gene: TRBJ1-5
V gene: TRBV6-5
clone size: once
CDR3 protein: CASIHRGQNNQPQHF
CDR3 DNA: TGTGCCAGCATCCACCGCGGACAGAACAATCAGCCCCAGCATTTT

D gene: TRBD1
J gene: TRBJ1-2
V gene: TRBV13
clone size: -
CDR3 protein: CASSPSGQGSYGYTF
CDR3 DNA: TGTGCCAGCAGCCCCTCCGGACAGGGGAGCTATGGCTACACCTTC

D gene: -
J gene: TRBJ2-7
V gene: TRBV5-6
clone size: -
CDR3 protein: CASSFSSYEQYF
CDR3 DNA: TGTGCCAGCAGCTTTTCTTCCTACGAGCAGTACTTC

D gene: -
J gene: TRBJ2-3
V gene: TRBV5-4
clone size: -
CDR3 protein: CASSVGSKTDTQYF
CDR3 DNA: TGTGCCAGCAGCGTCGGGTCCAAAACAGATACGCAGTATTTT